Given below is one T cell receptor (beta chain) in context. As yet, its antigen is unknown. This record belongs to a study of human T cells and chemical hapten exposure. The authors' processing: Counting gave a median of roughly 100,000 TCRs per sample, with values ranging from about 23,224 to 690,600. TCRdb itself ran the RACE reads through MiXCR, one entry per CDR3 protein. Here the V and J calls rest on TCRdb's processing, not on the authors' analysis. This table holds tens of thousands of distinct CDR3 sequences, approximately 12% found once. Germline V gene sequence: CDR1 SGHRS, CDR2 YFSETQ. Trimming shortened V by 0 bases and J by 4 bases, and 14 bases separated the two germline ends. The CDR3 has 15 residues. Time point specified: patch test 1, 2 weeks after DPC sensitization. As for treatment: therapeutic diphenylcyclopropenone sensitization with weekly scalp DPC. Whole-study findings and limits: Relative to controls, expanded TCRs formed significantly more large CDR3 similarity clusters. The presence of alopecia in the donors means their immune response may differ from healthy people's.

The sample here was whole blood, taken in connection with sensitization to the hapten diphenylcyclopropenone (DPC). The source is a woman aged 55 to 70 with alopecia areata. Some clones in this sample may be carry-over from other donors' samples. The rearrangement joins TRBV5-1 to TRBJ2-7; a possible D gene is TRBD2 (7 bases). The CDR3 is CASSLAAGAIYEQYF. CDR3 nucleotides: TGCGCCAGCAGCTTGGCGGCGGGGGCCATTTACGAGCAGTACTTC.